This TCR beta chain was retrieved from a study of T-cell reconstitution after alpha-beta-depleted transplantation in children. TCRbeta library construction was performed incorporating unique molecular identifiers. In TCRdb, the PCR reads were re-called with MiXCR into one record per CDR3 protein. The table records 400,000 to 450,000 distinct CDR3 sequences, over 40% of them present only once. Trimming took 4 bases from V and 5 from J, leaving 21 bases between them. Germline CDR1 and CDR2: MGHRA and YSYEKL. The CDR3 totals 17 residues. Notes on the study in general: One year post-transplant, T-cell counts and diversity were largely derived from T cells produced anew. Elevated TCRbeta diversity at day 60 was traced, in some patients, to surviving recipient T cells and thymic progenitors.

This clonotype has only a few counts. The target antigen is unknown. The chain uses TRBV4-1 and TRBJ2-1, with D possibly matching TRBD1 (6 bases). The source was PBMCs, collected before TCRalphabeta/CD19-depleted stem cell transplant. This receptor was taken from a girl aged 2 to 10 with aplastic anemia, due to receive a stem cell transplant. For the CDR3, the DNA is TGCGCCAGCAGCCGCCTTTGGAACAGGGTGAGTGACAATGAGCAGTTCTTC. Its translation: CASSRLWNRVSDNEQFF.